This T cell receptor (beta chain) was identified in a study of blood T cell repertoires in COVID-19. Study-wide background: Whether acute or convalescent, the COVID-19 samples came from the United States, Italy and Spain. From T cells, B-cell-depleted T cells, or PBMCs came the material, which was cDNA or gDNA.

Trimming removed 9 bases at V and 3 bases at J, with 14 bases between. The CDR3 contains 13 residues. Germline V gene sequence: CDR1 WNHNN, CDR2 SYGVQD (reference sequence). The count of this clone is one. The method was immunoSEQ multiplex PCR; TCRdb's version includes in-frame clones alone and lacks a portion of them. The repertoire consists of more than 95,000 clones, with about four fifths occurring once and the leading ten covering 15% to 20%. The sequenced sample was peripheral blood. The chain links TRBV10-1 to TRBJ1-2; a possible D gene is TRBD1 (6 bases). The origin of this receptor is a man older than 75 with acute or convalescent COVID-19. The chain's CDR3 is CARPIGTHYGYTF. In nucleotides, the CDR3 is TGCGCCAGACCTATCGGGACACACTATGGCTACACCTTC.